The rows below give T cell receptor beta chains drawn from one sample of a study of blood T cell repertoires in COVID-19. Using immunoSEQ multiplex PCR, the repertoire was profiled, and TCRdb retains in-frame clones only, with some absent. The sample records fewer than 400,000 clones, approximately 90% being singletons. The sample consisted of PBMCs or T cells enriched from blood (not recorded which). Source of these receptors: a woman aged 25 to 39 who had been exposed to COVID-19. Both conserved end residues are part of each CDR3. Fields, in order: clone size, V gene, D gene, J gene, CDR3 protein, CDR3 DNA. The D gene is left open where the match is weak. Rows may omit the clone size; those that give it use once, few, many or a size class.

few	TRBV3-1/TRBV3-2	TRBD1	TRBJ2-7	CASSHTYRGWQYF	TGTGCCAGCAGCCACACATACAGGGGGTGGCAGTACTTC
NA	TRBV11-2	NA	TRBJ1-2	CASSSVRDFSLGYTF	TGTGCCAGCAGCTCAGTCCGGGACTTCAGTTTGGGCTACACCTTC
NA	TRBV9	NA	TRBJ1-1	CASSVVGSAEAFF	TGTGCCAGCAGCGTAGTAGGGAGTGCTGAAGCTTTCTTT
NA	TRBV4-2	NA	TRBJ1-2	CASSQVTKERNYGYTF	TGTGCCAGCAGCCAGGTTACGAAGGAGAGAAACTATGGCTACACCTTC
NA	TRBV15	TRBD1	TRBJ2-5	CATSRTGGGEETQYF	TGTGCCACCAGCAGGACAGGGGGGGGAGAGGAGACCCAGTACTTC
NA	TRBV12-3/TRBV12-4	NA	TRBJ1-1	CASHIRGEAFF	TGTGCCAGCCACATACGCGGTGAAGCTTTCTTT
NA	TRBV2	TRBD1	TRBJ1-4	CASSPDRGDEKLFF	TGTGCCAGCAGTCCAGACAGGGGGGACGAAAAACTGTTTTTT
NA	TRBV28	TRBD1	TRBJ2-7	CASEFVGRGLYEQYF	TGTGCCAGCGAGTTTGTGGGCAGGGGGCTCTACGAGCAGTACTTC
once	TRBV6-1	NA	TRBJ2-7	CASSEYGHRSYEQYF	TGTGCCAGCAGTGAATACGGACACCGTTCCTACGAGCAGTACTTC
NA	TRBV18	TRBD1	TRBJ1-2	CASSPGQGTSYGYTF	TGTGCCAGCTCACCAGGACAGGGGACCAGCTATGGCTACACCTTC
few	TRBV3-1/TRBV3-2	TRBD2	TRBJ2-1	CASSPRGGARGNEQFF	TGTGCCAGCAGCCCACGCGGGGGGGCCAGGGGCAATGAGCAGTTCTTC
NA	TRBV12-3/TRBV12-4	NA	TRBJ2-7	CASSENYEQYF	TGTGCCAGCAGTGAGAACTACGAGCAGTACTTC
NA	TRBV18	NA	TRBJ1-2	CASSPELVLGGYTF	TGTGCCAGCTCACCAGAGTTAGTCCTCGGTGGCTACACCTTC
NA	TRBV30	TRBD1	TRBJ1-2	CAWSVTGGANYGYTF	TGTGCCTGGAGTGTTACAGGGGGGGCTAACTATGGCTACACCTTC
NA	TRBV4-2	TRBD1	TRBJ1-1	CASGNRGLGNTEAFF	TGTGCCAGCGGGAACAGGGGGCTCGGGAACACTGAAGCTTTCTTT
NA	TRBV27	TRBD1	TRBJ1-6	CASMPGTGISPLHF	TGTGCCAGCATGCCTGGGACAGGGATTTCACCCCTCCACTTT
once	TRBV6-2/TRBV6-3	NA	TRBJ1-2	CASSPRREGHGYTF	TGTGCCAGCAGTCCCAGGCGGGAGGGGCATGGCTACACCTTC
NA	TRBV7-8	TRBD2	TRBJ2-6	CASTLTGGIAGANVLTF	TGTGCCAGCACCCTAACGGGGGGGATCGCTGGGGCCAACGTCCTGACTTTC
NA	TRBV19	NA	TRBJ1-2	CASSIGNPWDYGYTF	TGTGCCAGTAGTATCGGGAATCCCTGGGACTATGGCTACACCTTC
NA	TRBV19	TRBD1	TRBJ1-2	CASSRFPTGQGYGYTF	TGTGCCAGTAGTAGATTTCCCACTGGACAGGGGTATGGCTACACCTTC
NA	TRBV12-5	NA	TRBJ2-5	CASGLILGHETQYF	TGTGCTAGTGGTTTGATACTAGGTCATGAGACCCAGTACTTC
once	TRBV11-2	NA	TRBJ1-2	CASSAKVGAQVDGYTF	TGTGCCAGCAGCGCAAAAGTTGGGGCGCAGGTGGATGGCTACACCTTC
NA	TRBV18	TRBD1	TRBJ1-2	CASSQDRVGTHGYTF	TGTGCCAGCTCACAAGACAGGGTAGGGACCCATGGCTACACCTTC
NA	TRBV11-2	NA	TRBJ1-1	CASRPRRGSNTEAFF	TGTGCCAGCAGGCCCAGGCGGGGATCGAACACTGAAGCTTTCTTT
NA	TRBV2	TRBD1	TRBJ1-2	CASGTGRYGYTF	TGTGCCTCCGGGACAGGGCGCTATGGCTACACCTTC
few	TRBV7-9	TRBD1	TRBJ2-1	CASSLTGTGDEQFF	TGTGCCAGCAGCTTAACTGGGACAGGGGATGAGCAGTTCTTC
NA	TRBV4-1	TRBD1	TRBJ1-1	CASSQDSGTGLRKGTFF	TGCGCCAGCAGCCAAGATTCCGGGACAGGGTTGAGAAAGGGTACTTTCTTT
NA	TRBV7-9	NA	TRBJ1-6	CASSWTGSRGSPLHF	TGTGCCAGCAGCTGGACGGGGAGCAGGGGTTCACCCCTCCACTTT
NA	TRBV19	NA	TRBJ1-5	CASSAGLPMLSGGNQPQHF	TGTGCCAGTAGTGCGGGCCTTCCAATGCTTAGCGGGGGCAATCAGCCCCAGCATTTT
NA	TRBV11-2	NA	TRBJ1-1	CASSPGGNAEAFF	TGTGCCAGCAGCCCGGGGGGAAACGCTGAAGCTTTCTTT
NA	TRBV7-9	TRBD2	TRBJ2-7	CASSPRLAGASFSEQYF	TGTGCCAGCAGCCCACGACTAGCGGGGGCCTCGTTTAGCGAGCAGTACTTC
few	TRBV6-5	TRBD1	TRBJ1-5	CASRTDRDQPQHF	TGTGCCAGCAGGACAGACAGGGATCAGCCCCAGCATTTT
NA	TRBV28	NA	TRBJ1-2	CASSLGQGVAGYTF	TGTGCCAGCAGTTTGGGACAAGGGGTCGCTGGCTACACCTTC
NA	TRBV5-4	TRBD2	TRBJ2-4	CASSLVTSGAKNIQYF	TGTGCCAGCAGCTTGGTGACTAGCGGAGCCAAAAACATTCAGTACTTC
NA	TRBV5-4	TRBD1	TRBJ1-4	CASSRPGQGNEKLFF	TGTGCCAGCAGCCGACCGGGACAGGGCAATGAAAAACTGTTTTTT